The clone carrying this T cell receptor beta chain occurred once. The repertoire was sequenced with immunoSEQ multiplex PCR; TCRdb's copy has only in-frame clones and lacks some. Among 250,000 or so clones listed, approximately 80% were seen once. This record comes from a study of blood T cell repertoires in COVID-19. V lost 3 bases to trimming and J lost 6 bases; unmatched junction nucleotides: 5. CDR1 is KGHSH and CDR2 is LQKENI in the germline V gene. The CDR3 spans 15 residues. The chain couples TRBV18 to TRBJ1-5, with 10 bases that match TRBD1. This sequence was found in a young man who had recovered from COVID-19. Sequenced material: peripheral blood. Here the CDR3 reads CASSPGQGGSQPQHF. The CDR3 DNA is TGTGCCAGCTCACCTGGACAGGGGGGAAGTCAGCCCCAGCATTTT.